These 19 T cell receptor beta chains share one sample of origin, sequenced in a study of neurological immune-mediated disorders. TCRdb redid the calling of the 5' RACE reads with MiXCR, one entry per CDR3 protein. The sample holds some 100,000 distinct CDR3 sequences, 13% seen once. The time point here: longitudinal time-point 2. The sample comprised PBMCs. All receptors derive from a female donor with HTLV-1-associated myelopathy (HAM/TSP).

This clonotype has at least ten counts. The chain is built from TRBV9 and TRBJ2-3, with 7 bases matching TRBD1. Unmatched junction bases numbered 7, after V lost 3 bases and J lost 0 bases. The CDR3 consists of 16 residues. CDR1 is SGDLS, CDR2 YYNGEE, per germline. CDR3 sequence (DNA): TGTGCCAGCAGCGCTCCACCGGGACAGAGCACAGATACGCAGTATTTT. Its protein is CASSAPPGQSTDTQYF.

The table lists this clonotype with many counts. The CDR3 DNA is TGTGCCAGCACCTCCATGGGGGGACGCACAGATACGCAGTATTTT. Amino acid sequence: CASTSMGGRTDTQYF. This chain connects TRBV7-8 to TRBJ2-3; tentatively, D is TRBD2 (6 bases). V lost 7 bases, J lost 1 base, and 15 bases lay in between. Germline V gene lookup returns CDR1 SGHVS and CDR2 FQNEAQ. CDR3 length equals 15 residues.

This clonotype was seen at least ten times. The chain is built from TRBV11-2 and TRBJ2-2; D not resolved. CDR3 size: 14 residues. Germline assignment: CDR1 SGHAT and CDR2 FQNNGV. V lost 5 bases to trimming and J lost 5 bases, with 12 bases between them. The chain's CDR3 is CASSLPIRTGELFF. DNA for the CDR3: TGTGCCAGCAGCCTACCTATTAGGACCGGGGAGCTGTTTTTT.

This clonotype has a count of ten or more. The CDR3 protein is CASSPSTWYAYEQYF. CDR3 in DNA: TGTGCCAGCAGCCCCTCTACTTGGTACGCCTACGAGCAGTACTTC. The chain couples TRBV7-9 to TRBJ2-7; D not resolved. CDR3 size: 15 residues. The V end lost 5 bases, the J end lost 2 bases, and 16 bases lay between the germline ends. Germline V gives CDR1 SEHNR, CDR2 FQNEAQ (reference sequence).

V gene TRBV20-1 combines with J gene TRBJ1-2; D not resolved. V gave up 3 bases and J gave up 0 bases, with 14 bases separating them. CDR1 and CDR2 (germline): DFQATT, SNEGSKA (reference sequence). This CDR3 has 15 amino acids. This CDR3 is CSARFSGGPNYGYTF. The CDR3 bases are TGCAGTGCTAGGTTCTCAGGCGGACCTAACTATGGCTACACCTTC.

This clonotype was picked up many times. The J gene is TRBJ2-7, the V gene TRBV28; TRBD2 matches at 14 bases. This CDR3 region has 19 residues. Germline V CDR1 and CDR2: MDHEN, SYDVKM. J lost 2 bases, V lost 4 bases, and 13 bases had no gene match. DNA for the CDR3: TGTGCCAGCAGTTCCCTTTGGACTAGCGGGGGGCCCACCCCCTACGAGCAGTACTTC. Translation: CASSSLWTSGGPTPYEQYF. Combining the CDR3 with reference TRBV28 and TRBJ2-7 gives the whole variable domain DVKVTQSSRYLVKRTGEKVFLECVQDMDHENMFWYRQDPGLGLRLIYFSYDVKMKEKGDIPEGYSVSREKKERFSLILESASTNQTSMYLCASSSLWTSGGPTPYEQYFGPGTRLTVT.

In this sample, this clonotype turned up many times. The rearrangement links TRBV4-1 to TRBJ2-7; no definite D call. The germline CDR1 and CDR2 sequences are MGHRA and YSYEKL. V was clipped by 2 bases and J by 2 bases, with 13 bases between them. The CDR3 has 15 residues. In DNA, the CDR3 is TGCGCCAGCAGCCAACATTGGTCGGTTGCCTACGAGCAGTACTTC. Protein sequence: CASSQHWSVAYEQYF.

This clonotype was found many times. The J gene is TRBJ1-5, the V gene TRBV6-5, with D possibly matching TRBD1 (5 bases). The CDR3 is 15 amino acids. Germline values: CDR1 MNHEY, CDR2 SVGAGI. Trimming cost V 6 bases and J 6 bases, with 18 bases left between them. In nucleotides, the CDR3 is TGTGCCAGCAGCAACCGGGGCGCCCTACTTCAGCCCCAGCATTTT. Translated, it gives CASSNRGALLQPQHF.

This clonotype was counted at least ten times. The gene calls are TRBV5-1 and TRBJ2-1; D is ambiguous. The ends were cut back, 4 bases at V and 2 bases at J, with 16 bases in the middle. The CDR3 loop spans 16 amino acids. Germline CDR1 SGHRS, CDR2 YFSETQ. CDR3 sequence: CASSPDHSRAYNEQFF. The CDR3 nucleotides are TGCGCCAGCAGCCCCGACCACTCTCGCGCCTACAATGAGCAGTTCTTC.

This clonotype was found many times. The gene calls are TRBV6-1 and TRBJ2-3, with TRBD1 as a possible D gene (5 bases). Trimming removed 1 base from V and 4 bases from J, with 9 bases in between. Per the germline V gene, CDR1 is MNHNS and CDR2 is SASEGT. This CDR3 has 14 amino acids. CDR3 DNA sequence: TGTGCCAGCAGTGAAGATCGCAGGGCAGATACGCAGTATTTT. Translated, it gives CASSEDRRADTQYF.

This clonotype was counted at least ten times. CDR3 nucleotide sequence: TGCGCCAGCAGCCCAGGATGGGGACAGATGAACACTGAAGCTTTCTTT. Protein product: CASSPGWGQMNTEAFF. This sequence joins TRBV5-1 and TRBJ1-1; TRBD1 matches 7 bases. The CDR3 covers 16 residues. Trimming cost V 4 bases and J 0 bases; bases outside gene matches: 9. The germline V gene encodes CDR1 SGHRS and CDR2 YFSETQ. The complete variable domain, with remaining parts taken from reference TRBV5-1 and TRBJ1-1, reads KAGVTQTPRYLIKTRGQQVTLSCSPISGHRSVSWYQQTPGQGLQFLFEYFSETQRNKGNFPGRFSGRQFSNSRSEMNVSTLELGDSALYLCASSPGWGQMNTEAFFGQGTRLTVV.

This clonotype was observed a handful of times. V and J are TRBV6-1 and TRBJ2-5; possibly TRBD2 for D (5 bases). Trimming took 5 bases from V and 5 from J, leaving 9 bases between them. The CDR3 runs 12 residues. CDR1 and CDR2 (germline): MNHNS, SASEGT. In DNA, the CDR3 is TGTGCCAGCAGTAAAGGCGGGGAGACCCAGTACTTC. Translated: CASSKGGETQYF.

This clonotype was counted at least ten times. The chain uses TRBV15 and TRBJ2-1; 10 bases are a match to TRBD2. This CDR3 region has 15 residues. Germline CDR1 is LNHNV and CDR2 is YYDKDF (reference sequence). Trimming cost V 3 bases and J 4 bases; bases outside gene matches: 3. The CDR3: CATSSPLAGYNEQFF. The CDR3 nucleotides are TGTGCCACCAGCAGCCCACTAGCGGGATACAATGAGCAGTTCTTC.

This clonotype has at least ten counts. The rearrangement uses TRBV4-1 and TRBJ2-5; TRBD1 aligns across 7 bases. In germline, CDR1 is MGHRA, CDR2 YSYEKL. The V segment lost 0 bases and the J segment 4 bases; nucleotides outside the gene matches: 5. The CDR3 spans 15 residues. The CDR3 here is CASSQDQNRGETQYF. The CDR3 nucleotides are TGCGCCAGCAGCCAAGACCAGAACAGGGGAGAGACCCAGTACTTC.

This clonotype was seen at least ten times. This chain connects TRBV20-1 to TRBJ2-4; 10 bases align to TRBD2. This CDR3 region has 19 residues. The germline CDR1 and CDR2 sequences are DFQATT and SNEGSKA (reference sequence). V gave up 1 base and J gave up 0 bases; unmatched junction bases: 12. In nucleotides, the CDR3 is TGCAGTGCTAGAGCAGGGGTTAGCGGGGGGCTATTAGCCAAAAACATTCAGTACTTC. Its protein is CSARAGVSGGLLAKNIQYF.

At least ten counts were recorded for this clonotype. This chain joins TRBV5-6 and TRBJ2-2; 8 bases map to TRBD1. Trimming removed 3 bases from V and 4 bases from J; junction bases left unmatched: 14. The germline V gene encodes CDR1 SGHDT and CDR2 YYEEEE. The CDR3 is 18 residues long. The CDR3 region has the DNA TGTGCCAGCAGCTGGCAACCTCGGACAGGGCGGGGCACCGGGGAGCTGTTTTTT. This sequence encodes CASSWQPRTGRGTGELFF.

Many counts were recorded for this clonotype. The chain combines TRBV7-2 with TRBJ1-5; D might be TRBD1 (5 bases). This CDR3 spans 15 amino acids. Germline V gives CDR1 SGHTA, CDR2 FQGNSA. Between the trimmed V and J ends, which lost 1 base and 5 bases, there was a span of 12 bases. The CDR3 sequence is CASSLVSGTHQPQHF. CDR3 in DNA: TGTGCCAGCAGCTTAGTTTCAGGGACCCATCAGCCCCAGCATTTT. Full variable domain (outside the CDR3, taken from reference TRBV7-2 and TRBJ1-5): GAGVSQSPSNKVTEKGKDVELRCDPISGHTALYWYRQSLGQGLEFLIYFQGNSAPDKSGLPSDRFSAERTGGSVSTLTIQRTQQEDSAVYLCASSLVSGTHQPQHFGDGTRLSIL.

In this sample, this clonotype turned up many times. The V call is TRBV5-6, the J call TRBJ1-6, with 7 bases identical to TRBD1. Germline CDR1 SGHDT, CDR2 YYEEEE. The CDR3 has 16 amino acids. The ends lost 3 bases at V and 1 base at J; junction bases unmatched: 4. CDR3 in DNA: TGTGCCAGCAGCTCGGACAGGTGGTCCTATAATTCACCCCTCCACTTT. Encoded protein: CASSSDRWSYNSPLHF.

This chain connects TRBV10-2 to TRBJ2-5; D remains ambiguous. CDR3 size: 12 residues. Trimming removed 6 bases at V and 5 bases at J, with 10 bases between. Germline CDR1 is WSHSY and CDR2 is SAAADI. In nucleotides, the CDR3 is TGCGCCAGCAGGAACCACCGTGAGACCCAGTACTTC. This encodes CASRNHRETQYF.